Sequencing of this TCR beta chain was carried out in a study of T cell repertoires in cytomegalovirus infection. Trimming removed 1 base at V and 2 bases at J, with 2 bases between. CDR1 and CDR2 from the germline V gene are ENHRY and SYGVKD. The CDR3 is made up of 12 amino acids. Study outcomes and limitations: Clonotypes of TCR beta that were HLA-C-restricted and CMV-specific dominated the ex vivo response.

This clonotype was detected only a few times. The antigen is undetermined. In TCRdb, the reads were re-called with MiXCR into one record per CDR3 protein. Here the sample spans 300,000 or so distinct CDR3 sequences, around a quarter being singletons. The V and J genes are TRBV10-3 and TRBJ2-5, with D hard to call. This sequence originates from a human donor in good health (CMV status not recorded). Some clones in this sample may be carry-over from other donors' samples. Specimen: cultured PBMCs, collected from culture after CMV antigen stimulation. CDR3 in DNA: TGTGCCATCAGTGAGTTACAAGAGACCCAGTACTTC. As protein: CAISELQETQYF.